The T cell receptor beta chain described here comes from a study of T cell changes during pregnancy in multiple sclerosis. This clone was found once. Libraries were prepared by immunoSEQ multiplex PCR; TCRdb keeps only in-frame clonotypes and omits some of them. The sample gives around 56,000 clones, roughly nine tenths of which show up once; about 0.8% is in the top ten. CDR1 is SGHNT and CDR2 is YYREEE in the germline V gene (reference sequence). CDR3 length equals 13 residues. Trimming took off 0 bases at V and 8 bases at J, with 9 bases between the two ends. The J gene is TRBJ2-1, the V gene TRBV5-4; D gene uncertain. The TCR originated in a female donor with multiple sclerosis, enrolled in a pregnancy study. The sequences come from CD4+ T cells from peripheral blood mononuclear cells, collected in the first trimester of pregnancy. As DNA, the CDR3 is TGTGCCAGCAGCTTGGATATGGCGGATGAGCAGTTCTTC. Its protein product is CASSLDMADEQFF.